The rows below give T cell receptor beta chains drawn from one sample of a study of cytomegalovirus exposure and HLA in healthy donors. TCRdb's copy holds only in-frame clones and misses some; the assay was immunoSEQ multiplex PCR. Among 150,000 to 200,000 clones listed, around nine tenths were seen once. Sample: PBMCs. All receptors come from a man aged 18 to 35 in good health and CMV-seropositive. Each CDR3 is given with its conserved first and last residue. D genes are given only for firm matches. Clone size is not always given. Where it is, it says once, few, many or a class for expanded clones.

>TRBJ1-1|TRBV4-1|NA|NA
CASSQDGGGGRHAFF
TGCGCCAGCAGCCAAGATGGCGGAGGTGGACGTCACGCTTTCTTT
>TRBJ2-3|TRBV7-8|NA|TRBD2
CASSGGLAGMLILWADTQYF
TGTGCCAGCAGCGGGGGACTAGCGGGGATGCTAATCCTGTGGGCAGATACGCAGTATTTT
>TRBJ2-5|TRBV6-1|NA|NA
CASSVRVPETQYF
TGTGCCAGCAGTGTCCGGGTACCGGAGACCCAGTACTTC
>TRBJ2-5|TRBV6-5|once|NA
CASNRGGQETQYF
TGTGCCAGCAACAGGGGGGGACAAGAGACCCAGTACTTC
>TRBJ1-1|TRBV11-3|once|TRBD1
CASSLSGQGVEAFF
TGTGCCAGCAGCCTTTCGGGGCAGGGGGTTGAAGCTTTCTTT
>TRBJ2-5|TRBV10-3|many|NA
CAIGRRGETQYF
TGTGCCATCGGAAGGAGAGGGGAGACCCAGTACTTC
>TRBJ2-5|TRBV5-1|NA|TRBD2
CASSLRGGTETQYF
TGCGCCAGCAGCTTGAGGGGAGGGACCGAGACCCAGTACTTC
>TRBJ1-3|TRBV9|NA|TRBD1
CASSVFDRAAGNTIYF
TGTGCCAGCAGCGTTTTTGACAGGGCGGCTGGAAACACCATATATTTT
>TRBJ1-3|TRBV29-1|NA|NA
CSGECPTRQISSGNTIYF
TGCAGCGGTGAATGTCCCACTCGACAGATCAGCTCTGGAAACACCATATATTTT
>TRBJ2-2|TRBV6-4|once|NA
CASSDSSTGELFF
TGTGCCAGCAGTGACTCGAGCACCGGGGAGCTGTTTTTT
>TRBJ1-2|TRBV7-2|NA|TRBD1
CASSLAGTGVVYTF
TGTGCCAGCAGCTTAGCAGGGACAGGAGTAGTCTACACCTTC
>TRBJ1-1|TRBV5-1|NA|NA
CASSLGGTSNTEAFF
TGCGCCAGCAGCTTGGGTGGGACATCGAACACTGAAGCTTTCTTT
>TRBJ1-2|TRBV18|few|TRBD1
CASSLMVRGQGYGYTF
TGTGCCAGCTCACTCATGGTCAGAGGACAGGGCTATGGCTACACCTTC
>TRBJ2-7|TRBV5-1|NA|TRBD1
CASSPDRGGEQYF
TGCGCCAGCAGCCCCGACAGGGGCGGCGAGCAGTACTTC
>TRBJ1-1|TRBV10-2|NA|NA
CASKGRTGEGTEAFF
TGCGCCAGCAAAGGTCGCACAGGAGAAGGGACTGAAGCTTTCTTT
>TRBJ1-1|TRBV5-5|NA|NA
CASSFQGGTEAFF
TGTGCCAGCAGCTTTCAGGGAGGCACTGAAGCTTTCTTT
>TRBJ1-1|TRBV30|NA|TRBD1
CAWGQGLNTEAFF
TGTGCCTGGGGACAGGGGTTGAACACTGAAGCTTTCTTT